The rows below give T cell receptor beta chains drawn from one sample of a study of T cell responses to AZD1222 COVID-19 vaccine. Only in-frame clones appear in the TCRdb table, and some are missing; sequencing was by immunoSEQ multiplex PCR. In the table there are fewer than 300,000 clones, more than 80% of which are singletons. The material sequenced was peripheral blood, taken on day 0 of AZD1222 vaccination. The receptors stem from an adult in good health. Both conserved end residues are part of each CDR3. A D gene is named only where the DNA matches it firmly. For some rows the clone size is stated as once, few or many, or as a class when expanded; others skip it.

TRBJ2-1 NA TRBV6-6 TRBD2 TGTGCCAGCAGTTTCCTAGCGGGAGTGGATAATGAGCAGTTCTTC CASSFLAGVDNEQFF
TRBJ2-7 NA TRBV20-1 TRBD2 TGCAGTGCTAGTCGGGGGGGGAAGTCCCACGAGCAGTACTTC CSASRGGKSHEQYF
TRBJ1-6 NA TRBV28 NA TGTGCCAGCAGTTTAGGGCAAAACAATTCACCCCTCCACTTT CASSLGQNNSPLHF
TRBJ2-5 NA TRBV6-5 NA TGTGCCAGCCGCCGGAACAACTGGGGGCAAGAGACCCAGTACTTC CASRRNNWGQETQYF
TRBJ2-6 NA TRBV19 NA TGTGCCAGTAGCCCCTCGACAGTCCCCGTCAGACACAACGTCCTGACTTTC CASSPSTVPVRHNVLTF
TRBJ1-1 NA TRBV20-1 NA TGCAGTGCTACCGCGGTGGGGGGGGCTTTCTTT CSATAVGGAFF
TRBJ1-1 NA TRBV28 NA TGTGCCAGCAGTGCCAGGGTAACTGAAGCTTTCTTT CASSARVTEAFF
TRBJ2-5 NA TRBV5-8 NA TGTGCCAGCAGCTTGCCGGCGTTTGGGAGGTGGACCCAGTACTTC CASSLPAFGRWTQYF
TRBJ2-7 NA TRBV20-1 TRBD2 TGCAGTGCTAGTATGCGACTCGGGAGCGGGACCTACGAGCAGTACTTC CSASMRLGSGTYEQYF
TRBJ1-3 NA TRBV18 NA TGTGCCAGCTCACCACCGCTAGGTTATGGAAACACCATATATTTT CASSPPLGYGNTIYF
TRBJ1-3 NA TRBV24-1 NA TGTGCCATCGGGTGCGAAGGGAGCTCTGGAAACACCATATATTTT CAIGCEGSSGNTIYF
TRBJ2-7 NA TRBV2 NA TGTGCCAGCAGCTGGGGCGGTAGTACCTACGAGCAGTACTTC CASSWGGSTYEQYF
TRBJ2-2 once TRBV6-5 TRBD1 TGTGCCACCTCAAACAGGGGGCGGGGGGAGCTGTTTTTT CATSNRGRGELFF
TRBJ2-5 NA TRBV5-1 NA TGCGCCAGCAGCACCGACGGGCAAGAGACCCAGTACTTC CASSTDGQETQYF